The T cell receptor (beta chain) under discussion was sequenced for a study of shared clonotypes between healthy human individuals. General study results and limits: Richness estimates generally favored naive over memory subsets.

Germline CDR1 reads LNHDA; CDR2 reads SQIVND (reference sequence). The length of the CDR3 is 15 residues. V lost 1 base, J lost 4 bases, and 6 bases stayed unmatched. For this clone: What it binds is not known.

The authors split each subset's genomic DNA evenly across several immunoSEQ plates. In the authors' workflow: Junction-only sequences without quality scores were provided by ImmunoSEQ, so filtering was different. The data were produced by immunoSEQ multiplex PCR, yet TCRdb's version contains in-frame clones alone and is incomplete. V and J calls and clone size are given by that table; D and trimming were obtained from the DNA. The top ten hold approximately 1.5% of the sample, which has over a million clones, approximately 70% seen once. Material: memory CD4+ T cells sorted from blood. Subset noted: CD45RA-negative fraction. This receptor was obtained from a man between 18 and 29 years old in good health. V gene TRBV19 combines with J gene TRBJ1-2; 7 bases fit TRBD1. CDR3 residues: CASSIAQGMGYGYTF. In nucleotides, the CDR3 is TGTGCCAGTAGTATAGCACAGGGGATGGGCTATGGCTACACCTTC.